One sample yielded the 17 T cell receptor beta chains listed below, sequenced in a study of blood T cell repertoires in COVID-19. TCRdb's copy holds only in-frame clones and misses some; the assay was immunoSEQ multiplex PCR. The sample shows about 100,000 clones, roughly 84% of them seen only once. The material sequenced was peripheral blood. These receptors came from a man aged 25-40 years in a cohort sampled during active COVID-19.

The chain links TRBV7-9 to TRBJ2-5; 11 nucleotides line up with TRBD1. This CDR3 has 15 residues. The V and J ends lost 3 bases and 5 bases, in that order; junction bases with no gene match: 5. CDR1 is SEHNR and CDR2 is FQNEAQ in the germline V gene (reference sequence). The CDR3 DNA is TGTGCCAGCAGCTTCGGACAGGGGGCAAGGGAGACCCAGTACTTC. Its translation: CASSFGQGARETQYF.

This clone was recorded once. The V gene is TRBV19, the J gene TRBJ1-1, with D possibly TRBD1 on 6 matching bases. Trimming stripped 5 bases from V and 4 bases from J, with 14 bases between. The CDR3 runs 14 residues. Germline V gene lookup returns CDR1 LNHDA and CDR2 SQIVND (reference sequence). DNA for the CDR3: TGTGCCAGTAGTCGCGGGGGCGGGGGCACTGAAGCTTTCTTT. It is translated as CASSRGGGGTEAFF.

V is TRBV29-1 and J is TRBJ2-3; 12 bases fit TRBD1. This CDR3 has 17 residues. Germline-derived CDR1 and CDR2 are SQVTM and ANQGSEA. Trimming cost V 7 bases and J 1 base; bases outside gene matches: 12. CDR3 bases: TGCAGCGCCGGACCCGGGACAGGGGGCCGAGGCACAGATACGCAGTATTTT. Protein: CSAGPGTGGRGTDTQYF.

This clone showed up just once. The chain is built from TRBV6-5 and TRBJ1-2; unclear D gene. The germline V and J ends were trimmed by 7 bases and 2 bases, with 14 bases remaining between them. The CDR3 covers 14 residues. Germline V gene sequence: CDR1 MNHEY, CDR2 SVGAGI. This chain's CDR3 is CASIGWGGNYGYTF. The CDR3 DNA sequence: TGTGCCAGCATTGGTTGGGGAGGGAACTATGGCTACACCTTC.

The CDR3 protein is CASSLTGLAGRTNTGELFF. The CDR3, as DNA: TGTGCCAGCAGTTTGACGGGACTAGCGGGGAGGACGAACACCGGGGAGCTGTTTTTT. The V call is TRBV27, the J call TRBJ2-2; 13 positions agree with TRBD2. CDR1 and CDR2 from the germline V gene are MNHEY and SMNVEV (reference sequence). The CDR3 loop spans 19 amino acids. The junction had 7 bases not matched to a gene; V was cut back by 3 bases and J by 0 bases.

Only one count was recorded for this clone. This sequence joins TRBV6-5 and TRBJ2-1; 7 bases fit TRBD2. The trim removed 3 bases at V and 5 bases at J, leaving 10 bases unmatched. The CDR3 sequence is 16 residues long. In germline, CDR1 is MNHEY, CDR2 SVGAGI. CDR3 region: CASSYGGGGNHNEQFF. CDR3 DNA sequence: TGTGCCAGCAGTTATGGAGGCGGGGGAAACCACAATGAGCAGTTCTTC.

J is TRBJ2-7 and V is TRBV20-1, with D uncertain. Germline CDR1 and CDR2: DFQATT and SNEGSKA (reference sequence). The CDR3 sequence is 12 residues long. Between the trimmed V and J ends, which lost 3 bases and 0 bases, there was a span of 6 bases. The CDR3 region is CSASRGSYEQYF. The CDR3 DNA is TGCAGTGCTAGTCGCGGCTCCTACGAGCAGTACTTC.

The V and J genes are TRBV7-8 and TRBJ2-1; 12 bases match TRBD2. The V gene's germline CDR1 is SGHVS and CDR2 FQNEAQ. This CDR3 spans 18 amino acids. The ends lost 5 bases at V and 7 bases at J; junction bases unmatched: 15. As DNA, the CDR3 is TGTGCCAGCAGCCCAAGCCAACCACTAGCGGGGGGAAGAAATGAGCAGTTCTTC. This translates into CASSPSQPLAGGRNEQFF.

The chain carries TRBV12-3 or TRBV12-4 and TRBJ2-5; D remains unclear. The CDR3 is made up of 11 amino acids. Trimming took off 2 bases at V and 5 bases at J, with 3 bases between the two ends. CDR3 residues: CASSLLETQYF. CDR3 DNA: TGTGCCAGCAGTTTACTGGAGACCCAGTACTTC.

The chain carries TRBV30 and TRBJ1-1, with TRBD1 matching 11 bases. The CDR3 is made up of 13 amino acids. Germline CDR1 reads GTSNPN; CDR2 reads SVGIG (reference sequence). V shed 2 bases and J 6 bases; nucleotides not matched to a gene: 2. The CDR3 DNA reads as TGTGCCTGGAGTTGGGGACAGGGGGCTGAAGCTTTCTTT. Translating gives CAWSWGQGAEAFF. The complete variable domain, with remaining parts taken from reference TRBV30 and TRBJ1-1, reads SQTIHQWPATLVQPVGSPLSLECTVEGTSNPNLYWYRQAAGRGLQLLFYSVGIGQISSEVPQNLSASRPQDRQFILSSKKLLLSDSGFYLCAWSWGQGAEAFFGQGTRLTVV.

The V call is TRBV11-2, the J call TRBJ1-2; 9 nucleotides line up with TRBD1. Germline loops: CDR1 SGHAT, CDR2 FQNNGV. The CDR3 consists of 14 residues. The trim removed 1 base at V and 13 bases at J, leaving 10 bases unmatched. The CDR3 loop reads CASSLGVPGTGITF. The CDR3 DNA follows: TGTGCCAGCAGCTTAGGGGTCCCCGGGACAGGGATCACCTTC.

The gene calls are TRBV30 and TRBJ2-7, with D perhaps TRBD2 (6 bases). The germline V gene encodes CDR1 GTSNPN and CDR2 SVGIG (reference sequence). This CDR3 region has 14 residues. Trimming removed 2 bases at V and 2 bases at J, with 13 bases between. The CDR3 sequence: CAWSLTASAYEQYF. CDR3 coding DNA: TGTGCCTGGAGTTTGACAGCTAGCGCCTACGAGCAGTACTTC.

The gene calls are TRBV15 and TRBJ2-5; 8 nucleotides line up with TRBD1. After removal of 0 bases from V and 1 base from J, the junction contained 4 bases not matched to a gene. The CDR3 sequence is 16 residues long. Germline V gene data show CDR1 as LNHNV and CDR2 as YYDKDF (reference sequence). CDR3 nucleotide sequence: TGTGCCACCAGCAGAGACAGGGGGCTACTCCAAGAGACCCAGTACTTC. Amino acids: CATSRDRGLLQETQYF.

DNA for the CDR3: TGTGCCAGCAGCTTAGAGGGGGGTCAGCCCCAGCATTTT. This codes for CASSLEGGQPQHF. The chain uses TRBV11-2 and TRBJ1-5; a possible D gene is TRBD1 (5 bases). Trimming took off 0 bases at V and 6 bases at J, with 6 bases between the two ends. The CDR3 totals 13 residues. CDR1 is SGHAT and CDR2 is FQNNGV in the germline V gene.

This clone has just one count. This rearrangement joins TRBV25-1 to TRBJ2-7; possibly TRBD2 for D (5 bases). Germline CDR1 reads MGHDK; CDR2 reads SYGVNS. The CDR3 spans 13 residues. V was shortened by 4 bases and J by 0 bases, with 7 bases between the two germline ends. The CDR3 DNA sequence: TGTGCCAGCAGTGTCCGGGACTCCTACGAGCAGTACTTC. Its translation: CASSVRDSYEQYF.

This chain connects TRBV14 to TRBJ1-2, with 8 nucleotides matching TRBD1. Germline V gene lookup returns CDR1 SGHDN and CDR2 FVKESK. This CDR3 is 15 amino acids long. V trimming: 3 bases; J trimming: 7 bases; junction bases outside the gene matches: 10. CDR3 nucleotide sequence: TGTGCCAGCAGCCAGTACAGGGGGGACTTCGGTGGCTACACCTTC. This sequence encodes CASSQYRGDFGGYTF.

The chain recombines TRBV7-9 with TRBJ2-7; tentative D call: TRBD1 (6 bases). The ends were cut back, 0 bases at V and 2 bases at J, with 11 bases in the middle. Germline CDR1 and CDR2: SEHNR and FQNEAQ (reference sequence). The CDR3 is made up of 15 amino acids. The chain's CDR3 is CASSLAQGKTYEQYF. For the CDR3, the DNA is TGTGCCAGCAGCTTAGCACAGGGTAAGACCTACGAGCAGTACTTC.